Reported below is one TCR beta chain. Seattle's cohort entered during active infection and was followed longitudinally. In the original workflow: From reference gene primer amplification, estimates of nucleated cell counts were derived. Assay used: immunoSEQ multiplex PCR; TCRdb lists only in-frame clones, some missing. That table is the source of V, J and clone size, and D and trimming were worked out from the DNA. This sample has over 250,000 clones, with around 92% found just once. Trimming cost V 2 bases and J 1 base, with 9 bases left between them. From germline, CDR1 is SGHRS and CDR2 YFSETQ. This CDR3 comprises 15 residues. This record comes from a study of blood T cell repertoires in COVID-19. About the study: The origin of the acute and convalescent COVID-19 samples was the United States, Italy and Spain. The cDNA or gDNA used as material had been derived from T cells, B-cell-depleted T cells, or PBMCs.

The sequence came from a person aged 18 to 30 with COVID-19, enrolled during active disease. The chain is built from TRBV5-1 and TRBJ2-2; D unresolved. Material: peripheral blood. CDR3 sequence reads: CASSFVTGNTGELFF. CDR3 nucleotide sequence: TGCGCCAGCAGCTTTGTGACTGGGAACACCGGGGAGCTGTTTTTT.